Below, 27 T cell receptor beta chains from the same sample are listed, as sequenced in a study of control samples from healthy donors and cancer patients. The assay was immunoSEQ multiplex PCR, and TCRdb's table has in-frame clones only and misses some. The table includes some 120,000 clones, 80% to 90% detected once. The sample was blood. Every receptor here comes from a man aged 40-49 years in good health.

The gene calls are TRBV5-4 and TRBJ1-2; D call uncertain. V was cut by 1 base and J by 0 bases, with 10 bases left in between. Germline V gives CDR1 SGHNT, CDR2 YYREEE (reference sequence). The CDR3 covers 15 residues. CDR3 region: CASSLRQTSNYGYTF. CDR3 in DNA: TGTGCCAGCAGCTTGAGGCAGACTTCTAACTATGGCTACACCTTC.

The CDR3 coding sequence is TGTGCCAGCGCGGACAGGGTGGCCCAGCCCCAGCATTTT. Translated, it gives CASADRVAQPQHF. The chain uses TRBV27 and TRBJ1-5; TRBD1 aligns across 8 bases. V was pared by 8 bases and J by 7 bases, with 7 bases of the junction left unmatched. This CDR3 contains 13 residues. Germline V gene data show CDR1 as MNHEY and CDR2 as SMNVEV (reference sequence).

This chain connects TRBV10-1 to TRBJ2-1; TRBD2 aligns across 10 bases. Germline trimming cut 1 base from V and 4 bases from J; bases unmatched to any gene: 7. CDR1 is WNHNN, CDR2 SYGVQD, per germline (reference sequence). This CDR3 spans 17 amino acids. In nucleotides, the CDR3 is TGCGCCAGCAGTGAGTATCCGACTAGCGGGCGTTACAATGAGCAGTTCTTC. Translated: CASSEYPTSGRYNEQFF.

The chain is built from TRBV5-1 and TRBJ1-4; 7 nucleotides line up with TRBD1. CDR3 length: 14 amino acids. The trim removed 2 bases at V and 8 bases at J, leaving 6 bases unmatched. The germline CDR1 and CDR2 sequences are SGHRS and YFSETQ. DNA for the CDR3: TGCGCCAGCAGCTTCCGGGACAGTCGGGAAAAACTGTTTTTT. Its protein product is CASSFRDSREKLFF. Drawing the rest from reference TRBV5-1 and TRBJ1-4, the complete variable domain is KAGVTQTPRYLIKTRGQQVTLSCSPISGHRSVSWYQQTPGQGLQFLFEYFSETQRNKGNFPGRFSGRQFSNSRSEMNVSTLELGDSALYLCASSFRDSREKLFFGSGTQLSVL.

The CDR3 region is CARGDRGSSYNSPLHF. For the CDR3, the DNA is TGTGCCAGAGGGGACAGGGGGAGCTCCTATAATTCACCCCTCCACTTT. This chain links TRBV7-2 with TRBJ1-6, with 11 nucleotides matching TRBD1. Germline values: CDR1 SGHTA, CDR2 FQGNSA. Trimming removed 9 bases from V and 0 bases from J; junction bases left unmatched: 4. This CDR3 is 16 amino acids long. The entire variable domain, with the rest obtained from reference TRBV7-2 and TRBJ1-6, is as follows: GAGVSQSPSNKVTEKGKDVELRCDPISGHTALYWYRQSLGQGLEFLIYFQGNSAPDKSGLPSDRFSAERTGGSVSTLTIQRTQQEDSAVYLCARGDRGSSYNSPLHFGNGTRLTVT.

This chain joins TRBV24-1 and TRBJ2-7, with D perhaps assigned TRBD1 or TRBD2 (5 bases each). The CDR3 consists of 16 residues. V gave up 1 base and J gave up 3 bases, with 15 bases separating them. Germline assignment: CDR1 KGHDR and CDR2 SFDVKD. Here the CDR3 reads CATSDFSRDGSYEQYF. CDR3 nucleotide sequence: TGTGCCACCAGTGATTTCTCCCGGGACGGAAGCTACGAGCAGTACTTC.

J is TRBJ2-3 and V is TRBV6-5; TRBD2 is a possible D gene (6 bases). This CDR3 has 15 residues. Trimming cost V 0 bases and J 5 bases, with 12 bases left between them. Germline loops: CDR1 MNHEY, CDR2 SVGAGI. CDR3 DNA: TGTGCCAGCAGTTACTCGAAGTTCGGGAGAGATACGCAGTATTTT. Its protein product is CASSYSKFGRDTQYF.

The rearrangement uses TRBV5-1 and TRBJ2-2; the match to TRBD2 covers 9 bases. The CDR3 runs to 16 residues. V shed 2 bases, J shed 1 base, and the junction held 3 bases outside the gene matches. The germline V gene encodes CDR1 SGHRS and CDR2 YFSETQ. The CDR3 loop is CASSFSGGLNTGELFF. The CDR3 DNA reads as TGCGCCAGCAGCTTTAGCGGGGGCCTGAACACCGGGGAGCTGTTTTTT.

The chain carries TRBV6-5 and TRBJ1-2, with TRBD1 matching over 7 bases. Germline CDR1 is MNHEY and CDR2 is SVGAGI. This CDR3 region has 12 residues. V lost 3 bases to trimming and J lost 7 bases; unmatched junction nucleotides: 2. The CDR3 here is CASSYYRGGYTF. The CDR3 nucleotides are TGTGCCAGCAGTTATTACAGGGGTGGCTACACCTTC.

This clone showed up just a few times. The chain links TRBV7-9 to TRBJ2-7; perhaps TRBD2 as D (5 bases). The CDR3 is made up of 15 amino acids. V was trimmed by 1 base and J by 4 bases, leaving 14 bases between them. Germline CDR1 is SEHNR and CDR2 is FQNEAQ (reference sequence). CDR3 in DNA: TGTGCCAGCAGCTTAGGGATAGCGCCTCCGTACGAGCAGTACTTC. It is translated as CASSLGIAPPYEQYF.

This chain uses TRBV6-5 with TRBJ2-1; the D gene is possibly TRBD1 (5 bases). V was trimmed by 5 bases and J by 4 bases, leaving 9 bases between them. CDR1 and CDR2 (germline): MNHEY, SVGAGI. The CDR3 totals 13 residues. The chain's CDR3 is CASSRQGYNEQFF. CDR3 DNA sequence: TGTGCCAGCAGTCGGCAGGGATACAATGAGCAGTTCTTC.

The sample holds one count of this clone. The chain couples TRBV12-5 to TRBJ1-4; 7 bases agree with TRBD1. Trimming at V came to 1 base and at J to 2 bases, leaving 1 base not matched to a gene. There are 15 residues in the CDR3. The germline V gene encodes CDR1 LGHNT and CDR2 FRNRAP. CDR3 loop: CASGLGDSTNEKLFF. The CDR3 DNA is TGTGCTAGTGGTTTGGGGGACAGCACTAATGAAAAACTGTTTTTT.

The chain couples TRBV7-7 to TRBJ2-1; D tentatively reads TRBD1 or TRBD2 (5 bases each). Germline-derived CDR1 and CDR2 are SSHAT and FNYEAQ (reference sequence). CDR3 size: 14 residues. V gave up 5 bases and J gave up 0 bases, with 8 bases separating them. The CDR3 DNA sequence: TGTGCCAGCAGCCTAGGGACCTCCTACAATGAGCAGTTCTTC. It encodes CASSLGTSYNEQFF. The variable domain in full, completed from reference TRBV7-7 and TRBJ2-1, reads GAGVSQSPRYKVTKRGQDVTLRCDPISSHATLYWYQQALGQGPEFLTYFNYEAQPDKSGLPSDRFSAERPEGSISTLTIQRTEQRDSAMYRCASSLGTSYNEQFFGPGTRLTVL.

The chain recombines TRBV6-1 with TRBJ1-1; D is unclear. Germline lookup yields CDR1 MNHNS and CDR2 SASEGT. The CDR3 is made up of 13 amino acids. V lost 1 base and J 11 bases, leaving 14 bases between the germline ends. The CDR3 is CASSEGVKLTAFF. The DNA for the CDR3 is TGTGCCAGCAGTGAAGGGGTGAAACTTACGGCTTTCTTT.

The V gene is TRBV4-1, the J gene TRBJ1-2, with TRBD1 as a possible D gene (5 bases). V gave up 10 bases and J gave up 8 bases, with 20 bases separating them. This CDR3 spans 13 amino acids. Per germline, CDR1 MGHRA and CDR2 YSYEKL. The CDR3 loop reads CATQGGVASGYTF. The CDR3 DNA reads TGCGCCACGCAAGGAGGGGTGGCATCAGGCTACACCTTC.

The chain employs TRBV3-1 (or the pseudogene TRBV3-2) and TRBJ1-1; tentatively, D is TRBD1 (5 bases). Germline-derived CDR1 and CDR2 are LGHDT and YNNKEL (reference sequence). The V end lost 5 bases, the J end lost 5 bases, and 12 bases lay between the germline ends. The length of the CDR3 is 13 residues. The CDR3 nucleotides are TGTGCCAGCAGCAACCGGGGGGGGACTGAAGCTTTCTTT. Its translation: CASSNRGGTEAFF.

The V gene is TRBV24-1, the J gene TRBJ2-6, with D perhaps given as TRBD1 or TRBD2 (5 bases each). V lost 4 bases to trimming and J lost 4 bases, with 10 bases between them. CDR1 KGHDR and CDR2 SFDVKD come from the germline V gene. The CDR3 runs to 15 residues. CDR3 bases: TGTGCCACCAGTGAGCCAGGGACCGGGGCCAACGTCCTGACTTTC. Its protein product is CATSEPGTGANVLTF.

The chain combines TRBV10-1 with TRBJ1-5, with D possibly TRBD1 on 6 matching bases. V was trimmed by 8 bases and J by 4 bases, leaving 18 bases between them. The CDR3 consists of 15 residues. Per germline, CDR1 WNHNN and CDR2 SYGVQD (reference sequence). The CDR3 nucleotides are TGCGCCAGCCGACTCGGACAGCTTGATAATCAGCCCCAGCATTTT. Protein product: CASRLGQLDNQPQHF.

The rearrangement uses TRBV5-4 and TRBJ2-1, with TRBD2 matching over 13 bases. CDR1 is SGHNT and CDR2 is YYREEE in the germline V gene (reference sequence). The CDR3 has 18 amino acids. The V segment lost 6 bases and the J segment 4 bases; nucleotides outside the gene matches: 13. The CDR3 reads CASTLGLAGAQIYNEQFF. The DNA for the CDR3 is TGTGCCAGCACCCTCGGACTAGCGGGGGCCCAGATATACAATGAGCAGTTCTTC.

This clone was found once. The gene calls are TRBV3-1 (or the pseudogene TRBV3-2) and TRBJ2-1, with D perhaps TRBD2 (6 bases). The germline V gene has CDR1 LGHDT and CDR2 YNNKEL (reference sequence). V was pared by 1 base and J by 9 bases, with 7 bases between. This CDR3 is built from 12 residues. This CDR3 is CASSQGRGEQFF. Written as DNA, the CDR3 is TGTGCCAGCAGCCAAGGGCGGGGTGAGCAGTTCTTC.

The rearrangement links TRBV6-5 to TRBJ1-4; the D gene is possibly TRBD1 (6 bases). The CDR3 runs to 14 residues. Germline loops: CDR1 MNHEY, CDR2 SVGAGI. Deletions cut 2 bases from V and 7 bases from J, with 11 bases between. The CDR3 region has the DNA TGTGCCAGCAGTTACGGGGGGCTAGGTGAAAAACTGTTTTTT. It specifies CASSYGGLGEKLFF.

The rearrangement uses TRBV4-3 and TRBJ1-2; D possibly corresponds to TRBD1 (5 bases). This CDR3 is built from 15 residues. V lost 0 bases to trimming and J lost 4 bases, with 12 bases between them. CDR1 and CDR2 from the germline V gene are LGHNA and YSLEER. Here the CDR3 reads CASSQDSGFAYGYTF. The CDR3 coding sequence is TGCGCCAGCAGCCAAGATTCAGGGTTCGCCTATGGCTACACCTTC.

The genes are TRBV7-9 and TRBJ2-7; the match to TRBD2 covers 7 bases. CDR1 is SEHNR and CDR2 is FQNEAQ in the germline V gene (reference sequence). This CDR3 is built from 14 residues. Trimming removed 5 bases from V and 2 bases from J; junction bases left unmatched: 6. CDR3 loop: CASSPGGIAYEQYF. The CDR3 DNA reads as TGTGCCAGCAGCCCCGGGGGGATCGCCTACGAGCAGTACTTC.

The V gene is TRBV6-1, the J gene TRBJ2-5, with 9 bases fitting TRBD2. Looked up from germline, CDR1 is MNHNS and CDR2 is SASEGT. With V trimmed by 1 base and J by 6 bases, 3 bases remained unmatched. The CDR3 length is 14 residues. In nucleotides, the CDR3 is TGTGCCAGCAGTGAAGGAGCGGGGGGAAAGACCCAGTACTTC. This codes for CASSEGAGGKTQYF.

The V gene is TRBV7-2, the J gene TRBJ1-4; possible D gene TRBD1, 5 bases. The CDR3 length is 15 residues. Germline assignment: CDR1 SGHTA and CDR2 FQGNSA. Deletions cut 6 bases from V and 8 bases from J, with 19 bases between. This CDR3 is CASSSQGLHKEKLFF. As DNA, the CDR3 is TGTGCCAGCAGTTCCCAGGGACTTCATAAGGAAAAACTGTTTTTT.

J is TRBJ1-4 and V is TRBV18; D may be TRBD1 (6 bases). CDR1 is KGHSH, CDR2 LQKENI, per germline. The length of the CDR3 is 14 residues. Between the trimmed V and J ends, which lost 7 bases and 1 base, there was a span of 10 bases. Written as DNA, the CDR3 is TGTGCCAGCTATAAAGGGGGAACTAATGAAAAACTGTTTTTT. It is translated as CASYKGGTNEKLFF.

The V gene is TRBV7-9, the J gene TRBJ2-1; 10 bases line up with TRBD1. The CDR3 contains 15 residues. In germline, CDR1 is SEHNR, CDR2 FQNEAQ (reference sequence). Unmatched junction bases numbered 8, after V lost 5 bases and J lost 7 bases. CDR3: CASSVGTGALNEQFF. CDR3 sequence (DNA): TGTGCCAGCAGCGTCGGGACAGGGGCCCTTAATGAGCAGTTCTTC.